This T cell receptor beta chain is from a study of T cell responses to AZD1222 COVID-19 vaccine. Findings and limits, study-wide: White British donors predominated, females outnumbered males, and clonal diversity was possibly underestimated. No day 14 peak samples; only post-peak repertoires were characterized. Only a handful of individuals given AZD1222 were seropositive at baseline.

Of note for this clone: Its matching antigen is unknown.

The assay was immunoSEQ multiplex PCR, and TCRdb's table has in-frame clones only and misses some. The sample lists tens of thousands of clones; approximately 90% were seen once. This clonotype was obtained from an adult in good health. The sequencing used peripheral blood, collected on day 0 of AZD1222 vaccination.

CDR3 sequence reads: CASSQERTAETQYF. Written as DNA, the CDR3 is TGCGCCAGCAGCCAAGAAAGGACGGCGGAGACCCAGTACTTC. The chain uses TRBV4-3 and TRBJ2-5; no definite D call. V was cut by 0 bases and J by 5 bases, with 10 bases left in between. The length of the CDR3 is 14 residues. Germline lookup yields CDR1 LGHNA and CDR2 YSLEER.